The source of this T cell receptor (beta chain) is a study of shared clonotypes between healthy human individuals. Points from the study as a whole: About 5% of naive CD4 clonotypes were shared across four donors.

This clone was picked up a small number of times. Its specificity is not known. Only in-frame clones appear in the TCRdb table, and some are missing; sequencing was by immunoSEQ multiplex PCR. The repertoire has roughly 220,000 clones, approximately 65% of them found once; the top ten carry around 10%. This CDR3 spans 15 amino acids. Germline lookup yields CDR1 SGHRS and CDR2 YFSETQ. V lost 0 bases and J 2 bases, leaving 11 bases between the germline ends. This chain connects TRBV5-1 to TRBJ2-5; the D gene is possibly TRBD1 (5 bases). The sequencing input was memory CD4+ T cells sorted from blood. Subset given: CD45RA-negative fraction. This clonotype was sampled from a man aged 25-40 years in good health. CDR3 coding DNA: TGCGCCAGCAGCTTGGAGACAGCAACGCAAGAGACCCAGTACTTC. This gives the protein CASSLETATQETQYF.